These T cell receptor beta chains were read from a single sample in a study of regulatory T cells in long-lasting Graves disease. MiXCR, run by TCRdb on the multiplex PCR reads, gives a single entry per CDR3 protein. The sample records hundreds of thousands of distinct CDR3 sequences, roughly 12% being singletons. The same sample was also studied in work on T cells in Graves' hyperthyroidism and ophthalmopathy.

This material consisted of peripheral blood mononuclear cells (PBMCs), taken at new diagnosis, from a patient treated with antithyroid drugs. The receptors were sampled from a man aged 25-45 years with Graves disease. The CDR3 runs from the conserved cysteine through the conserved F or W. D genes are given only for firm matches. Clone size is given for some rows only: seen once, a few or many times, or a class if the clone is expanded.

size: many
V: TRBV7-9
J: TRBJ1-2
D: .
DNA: TGTGCCAGCAGCTCACCGACGGGACTTCATGGCTACACCTTC
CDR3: CASSSPTGLHGYTF

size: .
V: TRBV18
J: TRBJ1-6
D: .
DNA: TGTGCCAGCTCACCACAGGGAAATATCCTCCACTTT
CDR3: CASSPQGNILHF

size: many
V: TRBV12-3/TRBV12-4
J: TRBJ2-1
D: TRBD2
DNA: TGTGCCAGCAGTGCCCGGGAGGGCCTTGCGAATGAGCAGTTCTTC
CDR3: CASSAREGLANEQFF

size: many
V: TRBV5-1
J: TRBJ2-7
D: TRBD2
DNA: TGCGCCAGCAGCTCCGGTCTAGCGGGAGGTTTTCTCGAGCAGTACTTC
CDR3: CASSSGLAGGFLEQYF

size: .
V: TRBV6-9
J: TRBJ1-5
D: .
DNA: TGTGCCAGCAGTTTCAGACAAAATCAGCCCCAGCATTTT
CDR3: CASSFRQNQPQHF

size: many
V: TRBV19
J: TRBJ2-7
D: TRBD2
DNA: TGTGCCAGTAGTCCACCCGGGACTAGCGGGGCCCGGGAGCAGTACTTC
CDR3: CASSPPGTSGAREQYF

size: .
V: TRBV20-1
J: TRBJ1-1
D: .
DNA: TGCAGTGCTAGAGATTTTGTTGTCGGACCTGAAGCTTTCTTT
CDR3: CSARDFVVGPEAFF

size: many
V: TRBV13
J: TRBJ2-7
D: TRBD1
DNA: TGTGCCAGCAGCCGAGGGGGCTCCGAGCAGTACTTC
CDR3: CASSRGGSEQYF

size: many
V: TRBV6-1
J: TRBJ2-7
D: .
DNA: TGTGCCAGCAGTGAAGGGGCTCTACGCGGGCAGTACTTC
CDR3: CASSEGALRGQYF

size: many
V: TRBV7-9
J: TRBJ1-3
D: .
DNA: TGTGCCAGCAGCTTGGAGGTCGCACCGCTCTCTGGAAACACCATATATTTT
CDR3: CASSLEVAPLSGNTIYF

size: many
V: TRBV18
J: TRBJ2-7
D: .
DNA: TGTGCCAGCTCACCAAGCCAGCCCCCCTACGAGCAGTACTTC
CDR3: CASSPSQPPYEQYF

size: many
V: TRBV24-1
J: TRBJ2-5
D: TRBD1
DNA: TGTGCCACCGGAGGACAGGGAGGGACCCAGTACTTC
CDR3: CATGGQGGTQYF

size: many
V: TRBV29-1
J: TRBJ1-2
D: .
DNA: TGCAGCGTTGACACCGCAATGGGTTATGGCTACACCTTC
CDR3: CSVDTAMGYGYTF

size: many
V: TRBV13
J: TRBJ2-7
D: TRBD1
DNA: TGTGCCAGCAGCCACACAGGGGTGGTGTACGAGCAGTACTTC
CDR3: CASSHTGVVYEQYF

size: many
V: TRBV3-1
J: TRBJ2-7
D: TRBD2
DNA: TGTGCCAGCAGCCTCCAAACTAGCGGGAGGGAGTACGAGCAGTACTTC
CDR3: CASSLQTSGREYEQYF

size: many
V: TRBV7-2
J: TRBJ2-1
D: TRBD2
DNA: TGTGCCAGCAGCCCCGGACTAGCGCAGCAGTTCTTC
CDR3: CASSPGLAQQFF

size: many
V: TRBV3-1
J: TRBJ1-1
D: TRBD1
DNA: TGTGCCAGCAGCCAGGCCAACAGGGGCACTGAAGCTTTCTTT
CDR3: CASSQANRGTEAFF

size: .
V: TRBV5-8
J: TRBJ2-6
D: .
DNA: TGTGCCAGCAGCCCGTGGGGGTTGTCTGGGGCCAACGTCCTGACTTTC
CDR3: CASSPWGLSGANVLTF

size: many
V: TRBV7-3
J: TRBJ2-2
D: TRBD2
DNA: TGTGCCAGCAAAATAGCGGGACCCGGGGAGCTGTTTTTT
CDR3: CASKIAGPGELFF

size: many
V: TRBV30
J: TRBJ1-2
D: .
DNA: TGTGCCTGGAGAGGGGGGCCTGAACGCTACACCTTC
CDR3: CAWRGGPERYTF

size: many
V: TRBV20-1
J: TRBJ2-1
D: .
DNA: TGCAGTGCTGTCCGGGACTTTCCATCCAATGAGCAGTTCTTC
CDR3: CSAVRDFPSNEQFF

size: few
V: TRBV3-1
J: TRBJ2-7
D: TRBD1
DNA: TGTGCCAGCAGCCAGGGACAGGGGGTTCTTAGCTTC
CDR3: CASSQGQGVLSF

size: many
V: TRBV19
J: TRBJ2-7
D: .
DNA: TGTGCCAGTAGTTTATCATGGCCCCCCACAGGGCACTACCCCTACGAGCAGTACTTC
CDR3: CASSLSWPPTGHYPYEQYF

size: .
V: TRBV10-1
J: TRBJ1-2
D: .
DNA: TGCGCCAGCAGTCGCGGGGTCGGCTATGGCTACACCTTC
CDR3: CASSRGVGYGYTF

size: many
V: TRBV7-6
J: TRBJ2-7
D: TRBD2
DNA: TGTGCCAGCGTGGGGGGGATGGGGCCCTACGAGCAGTACTTC
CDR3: CASVGGMGPYEQYF

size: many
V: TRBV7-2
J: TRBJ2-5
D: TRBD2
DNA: TGTGCCAGCAGCGCCAGCGGGAGGGCCCGGGAGACCCAGTACTTC
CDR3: CASSASGRARETQYF

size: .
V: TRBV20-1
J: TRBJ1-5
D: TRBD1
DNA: TGCAGTGCTAGAGATCGAGTTAAAGGGACAGTGACCAATCAGCCCCAGCATTTT
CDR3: CSARDRVKGTVTNQPQHF

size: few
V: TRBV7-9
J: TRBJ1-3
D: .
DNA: TGTGCCAGCAGCTTAAGGAGGAAGCCCATATATTTT
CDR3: CASSLRRKPIYF

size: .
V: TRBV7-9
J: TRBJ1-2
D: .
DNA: TGTGCCAGCGGCACCCCGACGGGTGACTATGGCTACACCTTC
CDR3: CASGTPTGDYGYTF

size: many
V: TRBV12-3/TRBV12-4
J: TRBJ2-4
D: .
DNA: TGTGCCAGCAGCGTCCTTGGGGTGGGAAACATTCAGTACTTC
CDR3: CASSVLGVGNIQYF

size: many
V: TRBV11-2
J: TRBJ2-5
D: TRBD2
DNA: TGTGCCAGCAGCTTCAATAGCGGGACCGGTGAGACCCAGTACTTC
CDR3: CASSFNSGTGETQYF

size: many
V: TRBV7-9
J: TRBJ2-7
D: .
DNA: TGTGCCAGCAGCGCGGACGGGCTTTTTAGGGGGGAGCAGTACTTC
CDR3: CASSADGLFRGEQYF

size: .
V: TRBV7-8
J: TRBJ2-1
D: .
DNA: TGTGCCAGCAGCTTAGTAAATCTTAGGGGGCAGTTCTTC
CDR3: CASSLVNLRGQFF

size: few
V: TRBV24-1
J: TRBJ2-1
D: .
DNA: TGTGCCACCAGTGATGGTTACTCGGACTCCTACAATGAGCAGTTCTTC
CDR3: CATSDGYSDSYNEQFF

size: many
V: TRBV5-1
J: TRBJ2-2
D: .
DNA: TGCGCCAGCAGCCCTCAGTTAACCGGGGAGCTGTTTTTT
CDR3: CASSPQLTGELFF

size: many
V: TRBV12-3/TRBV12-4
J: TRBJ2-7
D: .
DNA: TGTGCCAGCAGTCCCGGACTGGGGCCCTACGAGCAGTACTTC
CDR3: CASSPGLGPYEQYF

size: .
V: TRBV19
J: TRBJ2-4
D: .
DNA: TGTGCCAGTAGTATAGTGGCCAGGGAACCCAAAAACATTCAGTACTTC
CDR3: CASSIVAREPKNIQYF

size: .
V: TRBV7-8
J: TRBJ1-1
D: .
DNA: TGTGCCAGCAGCTTATCTTCTGGGATTAACACTGAAGCTTTCTTT
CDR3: CASSLSSGINTEAFF

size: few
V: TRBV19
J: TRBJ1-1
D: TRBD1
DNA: TGTGCCAGTAAACTCGCGGACAGGGGGCTCTTGGCTTTCTTT
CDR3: CASKLADRGLLAFF

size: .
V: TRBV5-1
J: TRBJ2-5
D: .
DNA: TGCGCCAGCAGCTTGGGACTTTCCGCGATCCAAGAGACCCAGTACTTC
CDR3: CASSLGLSAIQETQYF

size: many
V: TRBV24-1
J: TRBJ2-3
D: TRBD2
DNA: TGTGCCACCAGTGATTACCTAGCGGGAGGGGATACGCAGTATTTT
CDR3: CATSDYLAGGDTQYF

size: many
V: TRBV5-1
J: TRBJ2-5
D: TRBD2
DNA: TGTGCCAGCAGCTGGACTAGCGCTCAAGAGACCCAGTACTTC
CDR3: CASSWTSAQETQYF

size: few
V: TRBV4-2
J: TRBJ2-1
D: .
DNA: TGTGCCAGCAGCCAAGGACAATCTTACAATGAGCAGTTCTTC
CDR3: CASSQGQSYNEQFF

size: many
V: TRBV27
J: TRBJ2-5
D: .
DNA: TGTGCCAGCAGTTCCCTAATCACAGGACCCCAAGAGACCCAGTACTTC
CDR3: CASSSLITGPQETQYF

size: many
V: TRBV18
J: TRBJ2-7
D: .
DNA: TGTGCCAGCTCACAGGACCGTGACGACCTTGGGCAGTACTTC
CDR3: CASSQDRDDLGQYF

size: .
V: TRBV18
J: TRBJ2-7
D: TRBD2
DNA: TGTGCCAGCTCGGCTACTAGCGGGTTGGACTACGAGCAGTACTTC
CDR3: CASSATSGLDYEQYF

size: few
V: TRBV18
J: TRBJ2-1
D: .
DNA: TGTGCCAGCTTTACCTTGAGGGTTCAATCTAAGTTCTTC
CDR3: CASFTLRVQSKFF

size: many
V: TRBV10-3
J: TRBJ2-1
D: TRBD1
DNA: TGTGCCATCAGGGGGACAGGGTTGAATGAGCAGTTCTTC
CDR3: CAIRGTGLNEQFF

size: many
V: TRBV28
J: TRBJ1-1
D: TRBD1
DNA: TGTGCCAGCAGTTTAAGACAGGGAAGGAATGAAGCTTTCTTT
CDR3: CASSLRQGRNEAFF

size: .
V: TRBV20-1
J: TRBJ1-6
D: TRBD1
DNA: TGCAGTGCTGGAAGCGGGACAGGGGGCAGGTCACCCCTCCACTTT
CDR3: CSAGSGTGGRSPLHF

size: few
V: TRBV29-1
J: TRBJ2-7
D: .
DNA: TGCAGCGTCCGAACGAGGATCGAGCAGTACTTC
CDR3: CSVRTRIEQYF

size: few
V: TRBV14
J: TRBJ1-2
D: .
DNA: TGTGCCAGCAGCCTACAGGGATTTGGCTACACCTTC
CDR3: CASSLQGFGYTF